A single sample gave rise to the 5 T cell receptor beta chains below, sequenced in a study of tumor-infiltrating lymphocytes in primary liver carcinoma. Extraction also yielded germline DNA, while blood RNA was obtained from unsorted whole blood. TCR beta cDNA was made from roughly 500 ng total RNA with a constant-region primer. Slightly modified ARM-PCR, run as three nested multiplex PCR rounds, produced the TCR beta libraries. Primers for the first two PCR rounds were TRBV1-TRBV30 forward primers and a C-beta reverse primer (roughly 9 cycles per round). MiXCR, applied by TCRdb to the multiplex PCR reads, yields one record per CDR3 protein. The sample records fewer than 400,000 distinct CDR3 sequences, 45% to 70% being singletons. The sequencing sample was made of peripheral blood. The receptors were sampled from a young woman with primary liver carcinoma and hepatitis B virus infection.

Worth noting for this clonotype: Since a much larger clone is just one base distant, this may be a read error. This chain links TRBV29-1 with TRBJ2-5, with TRBD2 matching 8 bases. The junction had 3 bases not matched to a gene; V was cut back by 8 bases and J by 1 base. This CDR3 contains 12 residues. The germline V gene encodes CDR1 SQVTM and CDR2 ANQGSEA. The CDR3 region is CSTTSGQETQYF. The CDR3 coding sequence is TGCAGCACTACTAGCGGCCAAGAGACCCAGTACTTC.

This sequence joins TRBV6-6 and TRBJ2-5; D unresolved. Per the germline V gene, CDR1 is MNHNY and CDR2 is SVGAGI (reference sequence). Trimming removed 9 bases from V and 3 bases from J, with 17 bases in between. The CDR3 runs 14 residues. CDR3 bases: TGTGCCAGTACTACTAACCGAGACGAAGAGACCCAGTACTTC. Its protein is CASTTNRDEETQYF.

V gene TRBV18 combines with J gene TRBJ2-1; TRBD1 might be the D (5 bases). Germline V gene data show CDR1 as KGHSH and CDR2 as LQKENI. Trimming pared 5 bases from V and 14 bases from J, leaving 22 bases between. The CDR3 sequence is 14 residues long. CDR3 amino acids: CASSSPGLGSSKFF. DNA for the CDR3: TGTGCCAGCTCATCCCCAGGGCTGGGCTCCTCGAAGTTCTTC.

This chain joins TRBV7-9 and TRBJ1-2, with 8 bases matching TRBD1. The CDR3 loop spans 15 amino acids. J gave up 5 bases and V 5 bases, and 10 bases lay outside the gene matches. Germline V lookup: CDR1 SEHNR, CDR2 FQNEAQ (reference sequence). The DNA of the CDR3 is TGTGCCAGCAGCCCGGCCGGGACAGGTTATTATGGCTACACCTTC. Amino acid sequence: CASSPAGTGYYGYTF.

Of note for this clonotype: One junction end does not reproduce the germline sequence, and a read error may be involved. The V call is TRBV11-3, the J call TRBJ2-1; 9 positions match TRBD1. CDR1 is SGHNT and CDR2 is YENEEA in the germline V gene. The CDR3 spans 15 residues. CDR3 residues: CASSGKGQGDRGRSF. DNA for the CDR3: TGTGCCAGCAGCGGTAAGGGACAGGGAGATAGAGGCCGGTCCTTC. The full variable domain, with the rest looked up from reference TRBV11-3 and TRBJ2-1, is EAGVVQSPRYKIIEKKQPVAFWCNPISGHNTLYWYLQNLGQGPELLIRYENEEAVDDSQLPKDRFSAERLKGVDSTLKIQPAELGDSAVYLCASSGKGQGDRGRSFGPGTRLTVL.